The 19 T cell receptor beta chains below were found in one sample sequenced in a study of cytomegalovirus exposure and HLA in healthy donors (dated by TCRdb to about 2017). The method behind the library was the immunoSEQ multiplex PCR assay. Sourced from immuneACCESS, this table was stored by TCRdb with only in-frame sequences that have V and J called. A share of the clones is absent; for the studies checked, an unresolved V gene accounts for under half, and the remainder has no known explanation. The sample contains approximately 300,000 clones, around 90% of them found a single time. About 1% of the sample goes to the ten largest clones. Material: PBMCs. The receptors were sampled from a woman in her twenties or thirties in good health and CMV-seropositive.

This chain connects TRBV4-1 to TRBJ2-7; 7 bases align to TRBD1. V lost 0 bases and J lost 3; bases outside the gene matches: 14. From germline, CDR1 is MGHRA and CDR2 YSYEKL. The CDR3 totals 18 residues. The CDR3 spells CASSQETGPGTAYYEQYF. Here the CDR3 DNA reads TGCGCCAGCAGCCAAGAAACGGGCCCCGGGACAGCGTACTACGAGCAGTACTTC.

This clone has just a few counts. Other DNA sequences within the sample encode an identical CDR3. The rearrangement joins TRBV6-1 to TRBJ2-7; D unclear. Germline V CDR1 and CDR2: MNHNS, SASEGT. This CDR3 comprises 14 residues. The V end lost 4 bases, the J end lost 2 bases, and 12 bases lay between the germline ends. In DNA form, the CDR3 reads TGTGCCAGCAGTGTCCGAGGATTGACCTACGAGCAGTACTTC. Amino acids: CASSVRGLTYEQYF.

This clone was observed a single time. The chain employs TRBV6-1 and TRBJ1-2; weak D call: TRBD1 (5 bases). CDR3 size: 15 residues. Germline CDR1 is MNHNS and CDR2 is SASEGT. Trimming took 2 bases from V and 0 from J, leaving 10 bases between them. The CDR3 sequence: CASSENGGTNYGYTF. The CDR3 DNA follows: TGTGCCAGCAGTGAAAATGGGGGGACTAACTATGGCTACACCTTC.

This clone was seen a single time. The rearrangement uses TRBV9 and TRBJ1-1; 7 bases map to TRBD1. Germline values: CDR1 SGDLS, CDR2 YYNGEE. V shed 0 bases, J shed 6 bases, and the junction held 14 bases outside the gene matches. The length of the CDR3 is 17 residues. The CDR3 loop is CASSVAREGGVVAEAFF. CDR3 DNA: TGTGCCAGCAGCGTAGCGAGGGAAGGGGGCGTCGTCGCTGAAGCTTTCTTT.

The rearrangement joins TRBV7-6 to TRBJ1-1, with D possibly matching TRBD1 (6 bases). CDR1 and CDR2 from the germline V gene are SGHVS and FNYEAQ. CDR3 length equals 15 residues. V was clipped by 4 bases and J by 2 bases, with 14 bases between them. CDR3 protein: CASSSMGHDNTEAFF. In nucleotides, the CDR3 is TGTGCCAGCAGCTCCATGGGACACGATAACACTGAAGCTTTCTTT.

In its sample, this clone was seen a few times. V gene TRBV19 combines with J gene TRBJ2-1; maybe TRBD1 (6 bases). V gave up 5 bases and J gave up 6 bases, with 17 bases separating them. CDR3 length: 15 residues. The germline CDR1 and CDR2 sequences are LNHDA and SQIVND (reference sequence). Here the CDR3 DNA reads TGTGCCAGTAGTTTGACAGGTTATAGCTCCAATGAGCAGTTCTTC. It codes for CASSLTGYSSNEQFF. Supplemented by reference TRBV19 and TRBJ2-1, the full variable domain reads DGGITQSPKYLFRKEGQNVTLSCEQNLNHDAMYWYRQDPGQGLRLIYYSQIVNDFQKGDIAEGYSVSREKKESFPLTVTSAQKNPTAFYLCASSLTGYSSNEQFFGPGTRLTVL.

The gene calls are TRBV28 and TRBJ1-5; TRBD1 matches 9 bases. V shed 5 bases, J shed 9 bases, and the junction held 8 bases outside the gene matches. Germline CDR1 is MDHEN and CDR2 is SYDVKM. The CDR3 is made up of 14 amino acids. CDR3 DNA: TGTGCCAGCAGTCTTCCGGGACAGGGTTGGCCCCAGCATTTT. This encodes CASSLPGQGWPQHF.

This chain connects TRBV5-1 to TRBJ2-5; TRBD2 aligns across 8 bases. The germline V gene encodes CDR1 SGHRS and CDR2 YFSETQ. CDR3 length equals 15 residues. The V and J ends lost 2 bases and 5 bases, in that order; junction bases with no gene match: 8. The CDR3 sequence: CASSLAGVAGETQYF. DNA for the CDR3: TGCGCCAGCAGCTTAGCGGGAGTTGCTGGGGAGACCCAGTACTTC.

This clone came up a few times. The chain couples TRBV7-6 to TRBJ2-2; D is unclear. The germline V gene encodes CDR1 SGHVS and CDR2 FNYEAQ. V lost 3 bases, J lost 4 bases, and 9 bases lay in between. CDR3 length: 14 residues. The CDR3 spells CASSLYLSTGELFF. The CDR3 nucleotides are TGTGCCAGCAGCTTGTACTTATCCACCGGGGAGCTGTTTTTT. Filled out from reference TRBV7-6 and TRBJ2-2, the complete variable domain reads GAGVSQSPRYKVTKRGQDVALRCDPISGHVSLYWYRQALGQGPEFLTYFNYEAQQDKSGLPNDRFSAERPEGSISTLTIQRTEQRDSAMYRCASSLYLSTGELFFGEGSRLTVL.

The rearrangement uses TRBV5-5 and TRBJ2-7; 8 nucleotides line up with TRBD1. V gave up 4 bases and J gave up 5 bases; unmatched junction bases: 2. The germline gives CDR1 SGHKS, CDR2 YYEKEE (reference sequence). The CDR3 runs 12 residues. The CDR3, as DNA: TGTGCCAGCAGCCTGGACAGGGACGAGCAGTACTTC. Translated: CASSLDRDEQYF.

The J gene is TRBJ2-1, the V gene TRBV18, with TRBD2 identical over 8 bases. This CDR3 contains 15 residues. V trimming: 5 bases; J trimming: 0 bases; junction bases outside the gene matches: 3. Per the germline V gene, CDR1 is KGHSH and CDR2 is LQKENI. The DNA for the CDR3 is TGTGCCAGCTCATCGGGACTAGGCTCCTACAATGAGCAGTTCTTC. It codes for CASSSGLGSYNEQFF.

V usage is TRBV29-1 and J usage is TRBJ2-7; 11 nucleotides line up with TRBD2. This CDR3 comprises 15 residues. Unmatched junction bases numbered 17, after V lost 6 bases and J lost 10 bases. From germline, CDR1 is SQVTM and CDR2 ANQGSEA. The CDR3 nucleotides read TGCAGCGTCTCCAGACTAGCGGGACGCTTCGACCTACAGTACTTC. This gives the protein CSVSRLAGRFDLQYF.

The chain couples TRBV14 to TRBJ2-3; TRBD1 might be the D (5 bases). This CDR3 spans 15 amino acids. The ends were cut back, 1 base at V and 5 bases at J, with 13 bases in the middle. Per germline, CDR1 SGHDN and CDR2 FVKESK. CDR3 in DNA: TGTGCCAGCAGCCAAGGAATTGGGCAGGGAGATACGCAGTATTTT. Encoded protein: CASSQGIGQGDTQYF.

This rearrangement joins TRBV6-5 to TRBJ2-7, with D perhaps TRBD1 (5 bases). Per the germline V gene, CDR1 is MNHEY and CDR2 is SVGAGI. The CDR3 has 13 amino acids. V was trimmed by 2 bases and J by 3 bases, leaving 8 bases between them. The CDR3: CASSYGARYEQYF. DNA for the CDR3: TGTGCCAGCAGTTACGGGGCCCGCTACGAGCAGTACTTC.

This clone showed up just a few times. The chain is built from TRBV19 and TRBJ1-1; no clear D. The CDR3 extends over 12 amino acids. Germline V gene data show CDR1 as LNHDA and CDR2 as SQIVND (reference sequence). Trimming removed 6 bases from V and 2 bases from J, with 7 bases in between. For the CDR3, the DNA is TGTGCCAGTAGGATGGATAACACTGAAGCTTTCTTT. This translates into CASRMDNTEAFF.

Here the CDR3 reads CASSPPIMQGRASGNTIYF. CDR3 coding DNA: TGTGCCAGCTCACCACCTATTATGCAGGGAAGGGCCTCTGGAAACACCATATATTTT. The V and J genes are TRBV18 and TRBJ1-3, with D tentatively TRBD1 (5 bases). V shed 0 bases and J shed 0 bases, with 18 bases lying between them. Germline V gene sequence: CDR1 KGHSH, CDR2 LQKENI. The CDR3 runs to 19 residues.

The chain carries TRBV6-1 and TRBJ2-7; 9 positions agree with TRBD1. CDR1 is MNHNS and CDR2 is SASEGT in the germline V gene. The ends lost 4 bases at V and 1 base at J; junction bases unmatched: 8. The CDR3 sequence is 16 residues long. DNA of the CDR3: TGTGCCAGCAGTGCCACCACGACAGGGGGATCCTACGAGCAGTACTTC. It encodes CASSATTTGGSYEQYF.

This sequence joins TRBV5-6 and TRBJ1-5; D remains ambiguous. The CDR3 runs to 15 residues. The V gene lost 1 base and the J gene lost 0 bases, with 8 bases spanning the gap. Looked up from germline, CDR1 is SGHDT and CDR2 is YYEEEE. The CDR3 reads CASSLCQYSNQPQHF. The CDR3 region has the DNA TGTGCCAGCAGCTTGTGTCAGTATAGCAATCAGCCCCAGCATTTT.

The rearrangement uses TRBV11-2 and TRBJ1-5; the D gene is possibly TRBD1 (5 bases). This CDR3 has 14 residues. The V and J ends lost 3 bases and 3 bases respectively, with 9 bases between them. CDR1 and CDR2 from the germline V gene are SGHAT and FQNNGV. The CDR3 region is CASSFRGNNQPQHF. DNA for the CDR3: TGTGCCAGCAGCTTTAGGGGTAACAATCAGCCCCAGCATTTT.